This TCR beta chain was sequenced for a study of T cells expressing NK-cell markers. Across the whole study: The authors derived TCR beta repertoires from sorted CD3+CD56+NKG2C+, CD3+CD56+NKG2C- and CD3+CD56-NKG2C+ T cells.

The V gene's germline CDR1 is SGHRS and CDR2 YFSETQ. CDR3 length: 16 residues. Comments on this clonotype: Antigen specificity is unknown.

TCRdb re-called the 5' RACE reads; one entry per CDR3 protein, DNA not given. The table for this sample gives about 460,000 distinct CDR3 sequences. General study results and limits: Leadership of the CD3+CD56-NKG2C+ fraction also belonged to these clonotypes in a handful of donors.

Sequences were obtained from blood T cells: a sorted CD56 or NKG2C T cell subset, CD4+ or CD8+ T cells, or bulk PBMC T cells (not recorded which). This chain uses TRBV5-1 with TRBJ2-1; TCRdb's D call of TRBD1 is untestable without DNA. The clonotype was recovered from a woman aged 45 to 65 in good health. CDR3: CASSYGDRGLDDEQFF.